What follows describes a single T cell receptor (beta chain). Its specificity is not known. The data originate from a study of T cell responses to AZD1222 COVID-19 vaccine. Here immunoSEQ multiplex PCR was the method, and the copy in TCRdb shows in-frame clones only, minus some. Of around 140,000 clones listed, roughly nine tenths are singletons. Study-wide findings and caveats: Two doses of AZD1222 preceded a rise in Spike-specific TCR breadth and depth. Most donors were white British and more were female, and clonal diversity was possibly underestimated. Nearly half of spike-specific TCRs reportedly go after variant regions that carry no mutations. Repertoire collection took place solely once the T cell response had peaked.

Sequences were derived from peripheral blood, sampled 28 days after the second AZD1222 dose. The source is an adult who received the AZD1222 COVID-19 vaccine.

CDR3 protein: CASSRRLAGGTDTQYF. In DNA form, the CDR3 reads TGTGCCAGCAGCCGCAGACTAGCGGGAGGGACAGATACGCAGTATTTT. The V and J genes are TRBV14 and TRBJ2-3; 14 bases align to TRBD2. Germline loops: CDR1 SGHDN, CDR2 FVKESK. This CDR3 has 16 amino acids. With V trimmed by 4 bases and J by 3 bases, 3 bases remained unmatched.